These 20 T cell receptor beta chains came from one sample sequenced in a study of T cell repertoires in cytomegalovirus infection. TCRdb recomputed calls from the reads with MiXCR, one row per CDR3 protein. The sample carries 250,000 to 300,000 distinct CDR3 sequences, about a quarter recorded once. Sequenced: PBMCs. The receptors here all came from a human donor in good health (CMV status not recorded). Some clones in this sample may be carry-over from other donors' samples.

This clonotype was seen at least ten times. The V and J genes are TRBV7-8 and TRBJ1-1, with 7 bases that match TRBD1. J gave up 5 bases and V 5 bases, and 14 bases lay outside the gene matches. CDR1 is SGHVS, CDR2 FQNEAQ, per germline. CDR3 length equals 16 residues. As DNA, the CDR3 is TGTGCCAGCAGCCGACAGGGTGTGAGATCGGTAACTGAAGCTTTCTTT. This translates into CASSRQGVRSVTEAFF.

The rearrangement links TRBV27 to TRBJ2-1; the match to TRBD2 covers 10 bases. The CDR3 is 15 amino acids. V lost 2 bases and J lost 7; bases outside the gene matches: 5. From germline, CDR1 is MNHEY and CDR2 SMNVEV (reference sequence). CDR3 sequence (DNA): TGTGCCAGCAGTTTACTAGCGGGGGTCAGAAATGAGCAGTTCTTC. Protein: CASSLLAGVRNEQFF.

This clonotype has more than one count but fewer than ten. The chain joins TRBV12-3 or TRBV12-4 to TRBJ1-5, with D tentatively TRBD1 (5 bases). Between the trimmed V and J ends, which lost 3 bases and 6 bases, there was a span of 6 bases. The CDR3 length is 12 residues. CDR3 sequence: CASSFDSQPQHF. The CDR3 nucleotides read TGTGCCAGCAGTTTTGACAGTCAGCCCCAGCATTTT.

At least ten counts were recorded for this clonotype. The chain is built from TRBV12-3 or TRBV12-4 and TRBJ1-1; possible D gene TRBD1, 5 bases. This CDR3 region has 15 residues. Trimming took 5 bases from V and 0 from J, leaving 13 bases between them. CDR3 coding DNA: TGTGCCAGCAGTCGGGGACCCCAAATGAACACTGAAGCTTTCTTT. It encodes CASSRGPQMNTEAFF.

This clonotype was picked up many times. V is TRBV7-2 and J is TRBJ1-1; unclear D gene. Trimming left V 0 bases short and J 4 bases short, with 12 bases between. In germline, CDR1 is SGHTA, CDR2 FQGNSA. The CDR3 sequence is 15 residues long. CDR3 in DNA: TGTGCCAGCAGCTTAGCGGGTGGACGGAGCACTGAAGCTTTCTTT. This codes for CASSLAGGRSTEAFF.

This clonotype appeared many times. The chain is built from TRBV7-2 and TRBJ1-5, with D possibly TRBD1 on 6 matching bases. Per the germline V gene, CDR1 is SGHTA and CDR2 is FQGNSA. V lost 1 base and J lost 11, with 18 bases in between. The CDR3 is 15 amino acids. For the CDR3, the DNA is TGTGCCAGCAGCTTAGAGCCAGGGGCAGAAAGGTCCCAGCATTTT. Its protein product is CASSLEPGAERSQHF.

This chain connects TRBV7-2 to TRBJ2-1; D is undetermined. The germline CDR1 and CDR2 sequences are SGHTA and FQGNSA. V was shortened by 2 bases and J by 9 bases, with 17 bases between the two germline ends. CDR3 size: 15 residues. The CDR3 spells CASSLRPRLGGEQFF. The CDR3 nucleotides are TGTGCCAGCAGCTTACGGCCCCGGCTGGGCGGTGAGCAGTTCTTC.

V is TRBV5-1 and J is TRBJ1-5; 8 nucleotides agree with TRBD1. The CDR3 runs 18 residues. Unmatched junction bases numbered 19, after V lost 4 bases and J lost 7 bases. Germline CDR1 is SGHRS and CDR2 is YFSETQ. In nucleotides, the CDR3 is TGCGCCAGCAGCCACCGAAGGCGGAGGACAGGGAAGTACCAGCCCCAGCATTTT. Protein: CASSHRRRRTGKYQPQHF.

V usage is TRBV28 and J usage is TRBJ2-3, with 11 bases aligning to TRBD2. The ends lost 3 bases at V and 5 bases at J; junction bases unmatched: 7. The CDR3 covers 16 residues. The germline V gene encodes CDR1 MDHEN and CDR2 SYDVKM. As DNA, the CDR3 is TGTGCCAGCAGTTTCCGTAGCGGGGGGGCGGTAGATACGCAGTATTTT. Translating gives CASSFRSGGAVDTQYF. Looking up the rest from reference TRBV28 and TRBJ2-3 gives the full variable domain: DVKVTQSSRYLVKRTGEKVFLECVQDMDHENMFWYRQDPGLGLRLIYFSYDVKMKEKGDIPEGYSVSREKKERFSLILESASTNQTSMYLCASSFRSGGAVDTQYFGPGTRLTVL.

This clonotype was observed a few times. The gene calls are TRBV20-1 and TRBJ1-5, with D possibly matching TRBD1 (5 bases). The CDR3 runs to 14 residues. In germline, CDR1 is DFQATT, CDR2 SNEGSKA (reference sequence). V was trimmed by 2 bases and J by 0 bases, leaving 8 bases between them. DNA of the CDR3: TGCAGTGCTAGACCCGACAGTAGCAATCAGCCCCAGCATTTT. Its translation: CSARPDSSNQPQHF.

V and J are TRBV2 and TRBJ1-4; TRBD1 aligns across 9 bases. The CDR3 spans 14 residues. V was clipped by 6 bases and J by 7 bases; unmatched bases: 6. CDR1 is SNHLY and CDR2 is FYNNEI in the germline V gene. The CDR3 DNA is TGTGCCAGCAGGACAGGGGGAGGTGGTGAAAAACTGTTTTTT. It translates to CASRTGGGGEKLFF.

V and J are TRBV19 and TRBJ2-1; 7 positions agree with TRBD1. The CDR3 runs 15 residues. V gave up 7 bases and J gave up 5 bases; unmatched junction bases: 11. The germline V gene encodes CDR1 LNHDA and CDR2 SQIVND (reference sequence). This CDR3 reads CASTLRTGGNNEQFF. CDR3 nucleotide sequence: TGTGCCAGTACGCTCCGGACAGGCGGAAACAATGAGCAGTTCTTC.

This clonotype has only a few counts. The chain uses TRBV7-9 and TRBJ2-5; 7 bases align to TRBD1. V was clipped by 5 bases and J by 1 base; unmatched bases: 7. The CDR3 length is 15 residues. Germline CDR1 SEHNR, CDR2 FQNEAQ (reference sequence). The CDR3: CASSPQTGPQETQYF. The CDR3 DNA follows: TGTGCCAGCAGCCCACAGACAGGGCCCCAAGAGACCCAGTACTTC.

The chain joins TRBV6-1 to TRBJ2-7, with D uncertain. Germline CDR1 and CDR2: MNHNS and SASEGT. V was trimmed by 5 bases and J by 2 bases, leaving 22 bases between them. The CDR3 runs to 17 residues. The CDR3 protein is CASSSQIDLLGPYEQYF. The CDR3 DNA sequence: TGTGCCAGCAGTTCCCAAATCGACCTTCTCGGGCCCTACGAGCAGTACTTC.

Many counts were recorded for this clonotype. The chain couples TRBV7-3 to TRBJ2-1; 7 bases are a match to TRBD1. V shed 2 bases, J shed 8 bases, and the junction held 9 bases outside the gene matches. Germline loops: CDR1 SGHTA, CDR2 FQGTGA. The CDR3 contains 15 residues. CDR3 coding DNA: TGTGCCAGCAGCTTAGGGGCAGGGGGAGTCGATGAGCAGTTCTTC. Encoded protein: CASSLGAGGVDEQFF.

This clonotype was observed at least ten times. The chain joins TRBV7-2 to TRBJ2-6; the D call may be TRBD1 or TRBD2 (6 bases each). Germline loops: CDR1 SGHTA, CDR2 FQGNSA. V lost 4 bases to trimming and J lost 3 bases, with 16 bases between them. This CDR3 is built from 17 residues. CDR3 DNA: TGTGCCAGCAGCTCAATCGGGGGCTCTGGTGGGGCCAACGTCCTGACTTTC. It is translated as CASSSIGGSGGANVLTF.

This clonotype was seen many times. J is TRBJ1-2 and V is TRBV6-1; unclear D gene. The germline V and J ends were trimmed by 5 bases and 4 bases, with 23 bases remaining between them. Per germline, CDR1 MNHNS and CDR2 SASEGT. This CDR3 spans 17 amino acids. The CDR3 spells CASSTSRTAGSFYGYTF. In nucleotides, the CDR3 is TGTGCCAGCAGTACCTCCCGAACTGCAGGTTCCTTCTATGGCTACACCTTC.

The V and J genes are TRBV6-2 or TRBV6-3 and TRBJ2-5, with TRBD2 as a possible D gene (5 bases). CDR1 MNHEY and CDR2 SVGEGT come from the germline V gene. The CDR3 covers 13 residues. V was clipped by 5 bases and J by 4 bases, with 11 bases between them. CDR3 sequence reads: CASSKTNPETQYF. As DNA, the CDR3 is TGTGCCAGCAGTAAGACTAATCCAGAGACCCAGTACTTC.

The chain recombines TRBV6-2 or TRBV6-3 with TRBJ2-2, with 10 nucleotides matching TRBD2. The germline V gene encodes CDR1 MNHEY and CDR2 SVGEGT. The CDR3 is 15 residues long. Trimming took 6 bases from V and 7 from J; bases not matched to a gene: 8. This CDR3 reads CASRPSGSSGGELFF. DNA of the CDR3: TGTGCCAGCAGACCTAGCGGGAGCTCGGGCGGGGAGCTGTTTTTT.

This clonotype has just a few counts. V is TRBV9 and J is TRBJ1-1; possibly TRBD1 for D (6 bases). This CDR3 region has 15 residues. V gave up 3 bases and J gave up 2 bases, with 14 bases separating them. Germline V gene data show CDR1 as SGDLS and CDR2 as YYNGEE. The CDR3 DNA reads TGTGCCAGCAGCGCTCCACAGGGTTTTAACACTGAAGCTTTCTTT. This codes for CASSAPQGFNTEAFF.